Sequencing of this T cell receptor (beta chain) was carried out in a study of blood T cells in healthy people across ages. Germline lookup yields CDR1 DFQATT and CDR2 SNEGSKA (reference sequence). The CDR3 runs 13 residues. V was shortened by 6 bases and J by 0 bases, with 8 bases between the two germline ends. Together with a sample-barcoded 5' primer, a J-beta primer mix was included in a second PCR lasting about 7 to 11 cycles. Every sample gave at least 2.5 million paired-end reads containing CDR3. TCRdb reprocessed the 5' RACE reads via MiXCR and lists one record per CDR3 protein. The table shows about a million distinct CDR3 sequences, with more than 30% occurring only once.

This chain connects TRBV20-1 to TRBJ1-4, with unresolved D. The sequence came from a young man in good health. The sample taken for sequencing was blood. The CDR3 DNA sequence: TGCAGTGCCCAAGAAGCAACTAATGAAAAACTGTTTTTT. Its translation is CSAQEATNEKLFF.